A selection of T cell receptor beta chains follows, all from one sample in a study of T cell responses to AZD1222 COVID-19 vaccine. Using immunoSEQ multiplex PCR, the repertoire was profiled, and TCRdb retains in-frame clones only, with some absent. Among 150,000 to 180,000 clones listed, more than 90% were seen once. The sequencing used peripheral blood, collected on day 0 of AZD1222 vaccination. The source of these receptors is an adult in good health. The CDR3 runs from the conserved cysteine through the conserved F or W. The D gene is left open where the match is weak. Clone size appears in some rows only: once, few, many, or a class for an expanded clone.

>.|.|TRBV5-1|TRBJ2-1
TGCGCCAGCAGCACATCCGGGGGACCCTACAATGAGCAGTTCTTC
CASSTSGGPYNEQFF
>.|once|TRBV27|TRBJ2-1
TGTGCCAGCAGTTTTCGGGGACGGTCCTACAATGAGCAGTTCTTC
CASSFRGRSYNEQFF
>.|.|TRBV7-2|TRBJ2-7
TGTGCCAGCAGCTTGAAGGCAGGGCGCGAGCAGTACTTC
CASSLKAGREQYF
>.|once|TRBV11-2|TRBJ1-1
TGTGCCAGCAGCTTAGTGGGGGGGGCCACCCTGGACACTGAAGCTTTCTTT
CASSLVGGATLDTEAFF
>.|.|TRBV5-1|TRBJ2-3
TGCGCCAGCAGCTTTTCGCCTAGCAGCACAGATACGCAGTATTTT
CASSFSPSSTDTQYF
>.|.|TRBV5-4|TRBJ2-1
TGTGCCAGCAGCACCGAAGCAAGGGAGCAGTTCTTC
CASSTEAREQFF
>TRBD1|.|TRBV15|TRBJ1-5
TGTGCCACCAGCAGCGGATCCGGGACAGATTCTTATAGCAATCAGCCCCAGCATTTT
CATSSGSGTDSYSNQPQHF
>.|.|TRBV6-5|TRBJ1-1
TGTGCCAGCAGGAGACAGAGAAACACTGAAGCTTTCTTT
CASRRQRNTEAFF
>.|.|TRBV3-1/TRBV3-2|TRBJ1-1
TGTGCCAGCAGAGGCCACACTGAAGCTTTCTTT
CASRGHTEAFF
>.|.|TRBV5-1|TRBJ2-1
TGCGCCAGCAGCCCTTTCGGGAGCTCCTACAATGAGCAGTTCTTC
CASSPFGSSYNEQFF
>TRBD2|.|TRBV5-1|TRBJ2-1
TGCGCCAGCAGCTTGACTAGCGGGGGCAGTCATGAGCAGTTCTTC
CASSLTSGGSHEQFF
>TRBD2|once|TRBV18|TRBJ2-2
TGTGCCAGCTCCCCGAGACGAGGGGAGGGGAACACCGGGGAGCTGTTTTTT
CASSPRRGEGNTGELFF
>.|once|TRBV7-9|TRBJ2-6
TGTGCCAGCAGCTTACCGTCCACTGGGGCCAACGTCCTGACTTTC
CASSLPSTGANVLTF
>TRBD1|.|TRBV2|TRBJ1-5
TGTGCCAGCAGTGAAGCACAGGGGTTTAATCAGCCCCAGCATTTT
CASSEAQGFNQPQHF
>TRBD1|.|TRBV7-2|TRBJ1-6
TGTGCCAGCAGCACTCGGACAGGGGTAAGCTCACCCCTCCACTTT
CASSTRTGVSSPLHF
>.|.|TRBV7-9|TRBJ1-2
TGTGCCAGCAACGACCCGGGACGGAACTATGGCTACACCTTC
CASNDPGRNYGYTF
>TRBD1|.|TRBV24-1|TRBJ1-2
TGTGCCACCAGTGATTTGCAGACAGGGCACGGCTACACCTTC
CATSDLQTGHGYTF
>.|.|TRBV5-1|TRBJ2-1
TGCGCCAGCAGCTTAACGGAGACCTGGAATGAGCAGTTCTTC
CASSLTETWNEQFF
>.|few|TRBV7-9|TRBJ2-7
TGTGCCAGCAGCCGAGGGGTCGGCGAGCAGTACTTC
CASSRGVGEQYF
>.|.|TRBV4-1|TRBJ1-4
TGCGCCAGCGGCAAGTTTGGGATGGCTAATGAAAAACTGTTTTTT
CASGKFGMANEKLFF
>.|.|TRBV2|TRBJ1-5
TGTGCCAGCACCAACAGGGAGTCAAATCAGCCCCAGCATTTT
CASTNRESNQPQHF
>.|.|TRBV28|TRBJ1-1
TGTGCCAGCAGTTTCTGGGGGGCGCAGGGCACTGAAGCTTTCTTT
CASSFWGAQGTEAFF